Following are 15 T cell receptor beta chains from one sample sequenced in a study of T cells after yellow fever vaccination (dated by TCRdb to about 2019). Libraries were built with 5' RACE. This sample was sequenced with an Illumina HiSeq 2500. TCRdb itself trimmed the public reads at Q25 with fastp, ran MiXCR and retained productive beta chains. Each entry is one CDR3 protein sequence, shown with its most common DNA and genes. The sample records about 74,000 distinct CDR3 sequences, approximately 7.7% of which are singletons. The ten largest make up under 45% of the sample. In the paper's terms, the treatment or condition label means: live attenuated yellow fever vaccine strain. Here the sequenced sample was CD8+ T cells sorted from PBMCs, taken 5 days after the first yellow fever vaccination. These receptors were obtained from a man aged 18 to 35 who received the YFV17D yellow fever vaccine.

This clonotype appeared many times. The V call is TRBV7-3, the J call TRBJ2-7; D not resolved. CDR3 length: 12 residues. V was trimmed by 5 bases and J by 3 bases, leaving 8 bases between them. CDR1 and CDR2 from the germline V gene are SGHTA and FQGTGA. The CDR3 protein is CASSMDLYEQYV. CDR3 DNA: TGTGCCAGCAGCATGGACCTCTACGAGCAGTACGTC.

There are a few counts of this clonotype. The CDR3 reads CASSPGTVYGYTF. The CDR3 bases are TGCGCCAGCAGCCCCGGGACAGTCTATGGCTACACCTTC. The V call is TRBV5-1, the J call TRBJ1-2, with 7 bases identical to TRBD1. J was trimmed by 4 bases and V by 4 bases; bases with no gene match: 4. Germline lookup yields CDR1 SGHRS and CDR2 YFSETQ. The CDR3 consists of 13 residues.

This clonotype was detected ten times or more. V usage is TRBV27 and J usage is TRBJ2-7; tentatively, D is TRBD2 (5 bases). This CDR3 is 14 amino acids long. V was trimmed by 3 bases and J by 4 bases, leaving 13 bases between them. Germline values: CDR1 MNHEY, CDR2 SMNVEV (reference sequence). The CDR3 region has the DNA TGTGCCAGCAGTTTCGGGATCGGAGCTTACGAGCAGTACGTC. It specifies CASSFGIGAYEQYV.

This clonotype was detected ten times or more. The V and J genes are TRBV4-3 and TRBJ2-7; 8 nucleotides align to TRBD1. Germline CDR1 reads LGHNA; CDR2 reads YSLEER. V was clipped by 4 bases and J by 2 bases; unmatched bases: 4. The CDR3 has 14 residues. CDR3 bases: TGCGCCAGCAGCCTCGACAGGGGACCCTACGAGCAGTACTTC. Protein: CASSLDRGPYEQYF.

The chain has TRBV28 and TRBJ2-2; D gene uncertain. Trimming took 2 bases from V and 0 from J, leaving 10 bases between them. This CDR3 is 16 amino acids long. The germline CDR1 and CDR2 sequences are MDHEN and SYDVKM. The CDR3 DNA is TGTGCCAGCAGTTTAGGGTCCCCGGCGAACACCGGGGAGCTGTTTTTT. This sequence encodes CASSLGSPANTGELFF. Combining the CDR3 with reference TRBV28 and TRBJ2-2 gives the whole variable domain DVKVTQSSRYLVKRTGEKVFLECVQDMDHENMFWYRQDPGLGLRLIYFSYDVKMKEKGDIPEGYSVSREKKERFSLILESASTNQTSMYLCASSLGSPANTGELFFGEGSRLTVL.

This clonotype was picked up many times. V and J are TRBV20-1 and TRBJ1-1; D gene unclear. Trimming cost V 6 bases and J 3 bases, with 5 bases left between them. This CDR3 comprises 10 residues. CDR1 and CDR2 from the germline V gene are DFQATT and SNEGSKA (reference sequence). The CDR3 here is CSAGYTEAFF. The CDR3 DNA follows: TGCAGTGCAGGGTACACTGAAGCTTTCTTT.

This clonotype was detected ten times or more. The chain uses TRBV6-5 and TRBJ2-1; 10 bases agree with TRBD2. J was trimmed by 4 bases and V by 0 bases; bases with no gene match: 12. From germline, CDR1 is MNHEY and CDR2 SVGAGI. This CDR3 region has 19 residues. CDR3 residues: CASSYSISLAGAQYNEQFF. The CDR3, as DNA: TGTGCCAGCAGTTACTCGATTTCTCTAGCGGGGGCCCAATACAATGAGCAGTTCTTC.

The sample holds many counts of this clonotype. The V call is TRBV12-3 or TRBV12-4, the J call TRBJ2-5; D unclear. Trimming took off 6 bases at V and 3 bases at J, with 5 bases between the two ends. The CDR3 extends over 11 amino acids. DNA for the CDR3: TGTGCCAGCAGCTTAAAAGAGACCCAGTACTTC. The encoded protein is CASSLKETQYF.

This clonotype was picked up many times. The genes are TRBV9 and TRBJ2-5; TRBD2 matches at 9 bases. The germline CDR1 and CDR2 sequences are SGDLS and YYNGEE. The J segment lost 5 bases and the V segment lost 4 bases, leaving 12 bases of the junction unmatched. This CDR3 comprises 16 residues. The CDR3 region is CASSSYSGGPAETQYF. The CDR3 DNA reads as TGTGCCAGCAGCTCCTATAGCGGGGGCCCCGCGGAGACCCAGTACTTC.

There are a few counts of this clonotype. The V gene is TRBV4-1, the J gene TRBJ1-1; D is perhaps TRBD1 (6 bases). Trimming removed 0 bases at V and 1 base at J, with 9 bases between. CDR1 is MGHRA, CDR2 YSYEKL, per germline. The length of the CDR3 is 15 residues. This CDR3 reads CASSQDPGANTEAFF. DNA for the CDR3: TGCGCCAGCAGCCAAGATCCGGGGGCGAACACTGAAGCTTTCTTT.

This clonotype has at least ten counts. This chain uses TRBV7-9 with TRBJ2-2; TRBD1 is a possible D gene (5 bases). Germline V gene data show CDR1 as SEHNR and CDR2 as FQNEAQ (reference sequence). The CDR3 is made up of 14 amino acids. The V gene lost 5 bases and the J gene lost 1 base, with 8 bases spanning the gap. The CDR3 DNA is TGTGCCAGCAGCCCCACAGGGAACACCGGGGAGCTGTTTTTT. It encodes CASSPTGNTGELFF. Full variable domain (outside the CDR3, taken from reference TRBV7-9 and TRBJ2-2): DTGVSQNPRHKITKRGQNVTFRCDPISEHNRLYWYRQTLGQGPEFLTYFQNEAQLEKSRLLSDRFSAERPKGSFSTLEIQRTEQGDSAMYLCASSPTGNTGELFFGEGSRLTVL.

This clonotype was detected many times. The chain employs TRBV7-2 and TRBJ2-1; TRBD2 might be the D (7 bases). V was clipped by 0 bases and J by 7 bases, with 13 bases between them. CDR3 size: 15 residues. Germline lookup yields CDR1 SGHTA and CDR2 FQGNSA. CDR3 sequence (DNA): TGTGCCAGCAGCTTAGCGGGGGGGGCCGGGAATGAGCAGTTCTTC. It encodes CASSLAGGAGNEQFF.

The chain couples TRBV20-1 to TRBJ2-1; D not resolved. Germline CDR1 DFQATT, CDR2 SNEGSKA (reference sequence). The CDR3 runs 15 residues. The CDR3 spells CSSWFQASGYNEQFF. The DNA for the CDR3 is TGCAGCTCTTGGTTCCAGGCTTCCGGCTACAATGAGCAGTTCTTC.

J is TRBJ2-2 and V is TRBV27; D not certain. Trimming took 4 bases from V and 4 from J, leaving 4 bases between them. The CDR3 contains 12 residues. Germline CDR1 and CDR2: MNHEY and SMNVEV (reference sequence). CDR3 loop: CASSWGTGELFF. CDR3 sequence (DNA): TGTGCCAGCAGTTGGGGCACCGGGGAGCTGTTTTTT.

The V call is TRBV11-2, the J call TRBJ2-6, with D possibly TRBD2 on 5 matching bases. The CDR3 loop spans 15 amino acids. V gave up 4 bases and J gave up 3 bases, with 10 bases separating them. Germline CDR1 and CDR2: SGHAT and FQNNGV. The CDR3 sequence is CASSSSPVGANVLTF. CDR3 DNA: TGTGCCAGCAGCTCTAGCCCGGTTGGGGCCAACGTCCTGACTTTC.